This TCR beta chain appears in the sequencing data of a study of blood T cell repertoires in COVID-19. Background on the study: Acute and convalescent COVID-19 specimens originated in the United States, Italy and Spain. T cells, B-cell-depleted T cells, or PBMCs provided the cDNA or gDNA that served as material.

Grouping used clinical history reported by participants in a survey and questionnaire. The CDR3 has 17 amino acids. Trimming cost V 5 bases and J 0 bases; bases outside gene matches: 8. Germline values: CDR1 SGHNT, CDR2 YENEEA. In the original analysis: Reference gene primers were amplified, and this amplification served to estimate nucleated cell counts. Using immunoSEQ multiplex PCR, the repertoire was profiled, and TCRdb retains in-frame clones only, with some absent. That table furnishes V, J and clone size, whereas the DNA furnished D and trimming. Of hundreds of thousands of clones in the sample, 85% to 90% were seen once.

This chain links TRBV11-3 with TRBJ2-3, with 10 positions matching TRBD1. What was sequenced was PBMCs or T cells enriched from blood (not recorded which). This clonotype was obtained from a man younger than 40 who had recovered from COVID-19. The CDR3 nucleotides read TGTGCCAGCAGCCCACGACGACAGGGGGCCAGCACAGATACGCAGTATTTT. Protein product: CASSPRRQGASTDTQYF. Supplemented by reference TRBV11-3 and TRBJ2-3, the full variable domain reads EAGVVQSPRYKIIEKKQPVAFWCNPISGHNTLYWYLQNLGQGPELLIRYENEEAVDDSQLPKDRFSAERLKGVDSTLKIQPAELGDSAVYLCASSPRRQGASTDTQYFGPGTRLTVL.